These 8 T cell receptor beta chains were all obtained from the same sample, sequenced in a study of blood T cell repertoires in COVID-19. Libraries were prepared by immunoSEQ multiplex PCR; TCRdb keeps only in-frame clonotypes and omits some of them. The table has around 140,000 clones, about 83% seen once. Sample: PBMCs or T cells enriched from blood (not recorded which). Source of these receptors: a woman in her 50s with acute COVID-19.

The rearrangement links TRBV7-2 to TRBJ2-6; D possibly corresponds to TRBD1 (6 bases). The CDR3 is 16 amino acids. From germline, CDR1 is SGHTA and CDR2 FQGNSA. The V end was cut by 0 bases, the J end by 9 bases, with 15 bases between. This chain's CDR3 is CASSLAAGARGNVLTF. In DNA form, the CDR3 reads TGTGCCAGCAGCTTAGCTGCAGGGGCTCGCGGCAACGTCCTGACTTTC.

The rearrangement joins TRBV6-5 to TRBJ2-1; the D gene is possibly TRBD1 (5 bases). CDR1 MNHEY and CDR2 SVGAGI come from the germline V gene. V was trimmed by 2 bases and J by 7 bases, leaving 12 bases between them. This CDR3 comprises 14 residues. The DNA for the CDR3 is TGTGCCAGCAGTTACGTGTTGGGGCGTAATGAGCAGTTCTTC. Translating it yields CASSYVLGRNEQFF.

This chain uses TRBV5-6 with TRBJ2-4; 8 bases map to TRBD1. Per the germline V gene, CDR1 is SGHDT and CDR2 is YYEEEE. This CDR3 comprises 18 residues. V trimming: 0 bases; J trimming: 0 bases; junction bases outside the gene matches: 8. The CDR3 DNA is TGTGCCAGCAGCTTGGCCTCGGACAGGGCCCTAGCCAAAAACATTCAGTACTTC. Its protein product is CASSLASDRALAKNIQYF.

This clone was recorded once. The chain carries TRBV6-4 and TRBJ2-6; a weak D match, TRBD1 (6 bases). The CDR3 consists of 15 residues. The V end lost 3 bases, the J end lost 0 bases, and 6 bases lay between the germline ends. Germline CDR1 MRHNA, CDR2 SNTAGT. The CDR3 sequence: CASSEDSSGANVLTF. The CDR3 DNA sequence: TGTGCCAGCAGTGAGGACAGCTCTGGGGCCAACGTCCTGACTTTC.

The rearrangement uses TRBV6-5 and TRBJ2-3; possible D gene TRBD2, 6 bases. The ends were cut back, 0 bases at V and 2 bases at J, with 12 bases in the middle. The CDR3 has 16 amino acids. Germline V gene lookup returns CDR1 MNHEY and CDR2 SVGAGI. This CDR3 is CASSYSGGANTDTQYF. DNA for the CDR3: TGTGCCAGCAGTTACTCGGGCGGGGCTAACACAGATACGCAGTATTTT.

J is TRBJ2-5 and V is TRBV5-4; 9 nucleotides align to TRBD1. Per germline, CDR1 SGHNT and CDR2 YYREEE (reference sequence). This CDR3 contains 14 residues. The trim removed 5 bases at V and 3 bases at J, leaving 5 bases unmatched. CDR3 region: CASRTGQGKETQYF. CDR3 coding DNA: TGTGCCAGCAGGACGGGACAGGGCAAAGAGACCCAGTACTTC.

The V gene is TRBV9, the J gene TRBJ2-7; the match to TRBD2 covers 11 bases. Trimming at V came to 3 bases and at J to 3 bases, leaving 8 bases not matched to a gene. CDR1 and CDR2 from the germline V gene are SGDLS and YYNGEE. CDR3 length: 16 amino acids. CDR3 sequence (DNA): TGTGCCAGCAGCGAAGGACTAGCGGGTACCGTCTACGAGCAGTACTTC. It translates to CASSEGLAGTVYEQYF.

The genes are TRBV9 and TRBJ2-7, with 9 positions matching TRBD1. Germline V CDR1 and CDR2: SGDLS, YYNGEE. Losses at the gene ends were 3 bases for V and 6 bases for J; bases not matched to a gene: 4. CDR3 length equals 13 residues. In DNA form, the CDR3 reads TGTGCCAGCAGCGCGGCGGACAGGGGCGAGCAGTACTTC. Translating gives CASSAADRGEQYF.